This T cell receptor (beta chain) was observed in a study of blood T cell repertoires in COVID-19. Whole-study context: Both acute and convalescent COVID-19 samples were obtained from the United States, Italy and Spain. T cells, B-cell-depleted T cells, or PBMCs provided the cDNA or gDNA that served as material.

J was trimmed by 3 bases and V by 2 bases; bases with no gene match: 7. This CDR3 has 17 residues. CDR1 MDHEN and CDR2 SYDVKM come from the germline V gene. Original methodology: Amplification from reference gene primers served as the basis for estimated nucleated cell counts. Here immunoSEQ multiplex PCR was the method, and the copy in TCRdb shows in-frame clones only, minus some. Clone size and the V and J calls come from that table; the DNA yielded D and trimming. The sample contains approximately 90,000 clones, roughly nine tenths of which appear only once. The source material was peripheral blood. The sequence came from a man over 45 with acute or convalescent COVID-19. This chain joins TRBV28 and TRBJ1-1, with 12 bases matching TRBD1. The CDR3 nucleotides are TGTGCCAGCAGTTTAGGTGGGACAGGGGGCCGGGACACTGAAGCTTTCTTT. Amino acid sequence: CASSLGGTGGRDTEAFF.